This T cell receptor (beta chain) was identified in a study of blood T cell repertoires in COVID-19. At the level of the study: The samples span acute and convalescent COVID-19 from the United States, Italy and Spain. Nucleic acid was either cDNA or gDNA, and it came from T cells, B-cell-depleted T cells, or PBMCs.

The CDR3 contains 14 residues. V was pared by 4 bases and J by 1 base, with 3 bases of the junction left unmatched. Germline lookup yields CDR1 SGHKS and CDR2 YYEKEE (reference sequence). The authors' processing: The assay estimated nucleated cells by amplifying reference gene primers. This table comes from immunoSEQ multiplex PCR, and its TCRdb copy is limited to in-frame clones, with some not included. V, J and clone size were drawn from that table, and D and trimming were deduced from the DNA. This table holds around 270,000 clones, approximately 86% found once. Seattle enrolled patients during active infection and tracked them longitudinally.

This receptor was taken from a human donor with COVID-19, enrolled during active disease. The donor label of this sample is uncertain. Sequenced sample: peripheral blood. This chain joins TRBV5-5 and TRBJ2-3, with 7 nucleotides matching TRBD1. As DNA, the CDR3 is TGTGCCAGCAGCGGGCAGGGGGGCACAGATACGCAGTATTTT. Its protein product is CASSGQGGTDTQYF.